The 28 T cell receptor beta chains below were found in one sample sequenced in a study of T cells in Graves' hyperthyroidism and ophthalmopathy (dated by TCRdb to 2018 to 2020). Libraries were made using multiplex PCR. The sequencer was an Illumina HiSeq 2000. The TCR beta CDR3 regions were amplified from the RNA transcripts. The TCR CDR3 was subjected to a first round of RT-PCR using the HTBI primer set and the Qiagen OneStep RT-PCR kit. TCRdb's own reprocessing of the public reads used fastp at Q25 and MiXCR and kept productive beta chains. Identical CDR3 protein sequences are pooled into one entry, listed with their most common genes and DNA. The sample table shows some 440,000 distinct CDR3 sequences, and around a sixth are seen once. Clones ranked in the top ten supply approximately 7.5% of the sample. The material sequenced was blood. The receptor source for this set is a woman aged 18-35 years with Graves' hyperthyroidism.

The chain has TRBV7-6 and TRBJ2-2; TRBD1 aligns across 11 bases. Per the germline V gene, CDR1 is SGHVS and CDR2 is FNYEAQ. Trimming cost V 0 bases and J 3 bases; bases outside gene matches: 21. The CDR3 covers 23 residues. CDR3 in amino acids: CASSLAEGTGGPTTPRDTGELFF. CDR3 DNA: TGTGCCAGCAGCTTAGCGGAGGGGACAGGGGGGCCAACTACCCCGCGAGACACCGGGGAGCTGTTTTTT.

This clonotype has ten or more counts. This chain joins TRBV3-1 and TRBJ2-3; 7 bases match TRBD2. The V gene's germline CDR1 is LGHDT and CDR2 YNNKEL (reference sequence). The CDR3 loop spans 13 amino acids. The V segment lost 5 bases and the J segment 5 bases; nucleotides outside the gene matches: 4. The CDR3 DNA is TGTGCCAGCAGCTCCCCGGGGGGAGATACGCAGTATTTT. It codes for CASSSPGGDTQYF.

This clonotype was seen at least ten times. The V and J genes are TRBV5-1 and TRBJ2-2, with D unresolved. Trimming stripped 0 bases from V and 7 bases from J, with 13 bases between. The CDR3 length is 15 residues. CDR1 and CDR2 (germline): SGHRS, YFSETQ. The chain's CDR3 is CASSLDGPLVGELFF. The CDR3 DNA reads as TGCGCCAGCAGCTTGGACGGCCCCCTAGTCGGGGAGCTGTTTTTT.

This chain uses TRBV4-1 with TRBJ2-5; D not certain. V lost 3 bases and J 1 base, leaving 15 bases between the germline ends. The CDR3 consists of 16 residues. Germline V gene sequence: CDR1 MGHRA, CDR2 YSYEKL. Here the CDR3 DNA reads TGCGCCAGCAGCCAGTTCGGGTCCAGGCCCCAAGAGACCCAGTACTTC. Amino acid sequence: CASSQFGSRPQETQYF.

Ten or more counts support this clonotype. The chain couples TRBV18 to TRBJ2-3, with 9 bases aligning to TRBD2. CDR1 and CDR2 (germline): KGHSH, LQKENI. V was clipped by 4 bases and J by 3 bases; unmatched bases: 5. This CDR3 comprises 15 residues. CDR3 sequence: CASSRGAGGTDTQYF. The DNA for the CDR3 is TGTGCCAGCTCACGAGGAGCGGGAGGAACAGATACGCAGTATTTT. Based on the CDR3 plus reference TRBV18 and TRBJ2-3, the full variable domain is NAGVMQNPRHLVRRRGQEARLRCSPMKGHSHVYWYRQLPEEGLKFMVYLQKENIIDESGMPKERFSAEFPKEGPSILRIQQVVRGDSAAYFCASSRGAGGTDTQYFGPGTRLTVL.

This clonotype was detected ten times or more. The chain employs TRBV5-1 and TRBJ2-3; no firm D call. The CDR3 totals 13 residues. Trimming removed 7 bases at V and 2 bases at J, with 11 bases between. Per germline, CDR1 SGHRS and CDR2 YFSETQ. The CDR3 reads CASVDPYTDTQYF. DNA of the CDR3: TGCGCCAGCGTTGACCCGTACACAGATACGCAGTATTTT.

This clonotype was seen at least ten times. V is TRBV6-1 and J is TRBJ2-1; 7 positions agree with TRBD2. CDR3 size: 16 residues. With 6 bases clipped from V and 1 base from J, the junction kept 9 bases outside the gene matches. Germline CDR1 is MNHNS and CDR2 is SASEGT. In nucleotides, the CDR3 is TGTGCCAGCAGGGAGGGAGGCGGGGGTTCCTACAATGAGCAGTTCTTC. Amino acids: CASREGGGGSYNEQFF.

This clonotype was detected many times. The chain joins TRBV7-9 to TRBJ1-2, with D maybe TRBD1 (6 bases). Trimming removed 5 bases at V and 7 bases at J, with 11 bases between. The CDR3 consists of 12 residues. CDR1 and CDR2 from the germline V gene are SEHNR and FQNEAQ (reference sequence). The CDR3 DNA reads TGTGCCAGCAGCCGGGGGCAAAGTGGCTACACCTTC. Its protein product is CASSRGQSGYTF.

The chain is built from TRBV5-1 and TRBJ2-1; D gene uncertain. With 5 bases removed from V and 0 bases from J, the gap between germline ends came to 6 bases. The CDR3 loop spans 13 amino acids. In germline, CDR1 is SGHRS, CDR2 YFSETQ. This CDR3 reads CASRTVSYNEQFF. As DNA, the CDR3 is TGCGCCAGCAGGACGGTCTCCTACAATGAGCAGTTCTTC.

The chain combines TRBV7-9 with TRBJ1-2; D is unresolved. This CDR3 comprises 8 residues. The germline CDR1 and CDR2 sequences are SEHNR and FQNEAQ (reference sequence). Trimming removed 3 bases at V and 12 bases at J, with 2 bases between. The CDR3 DNA is TGTGCCAGCAGCTTGGACACCTTC. Protein sequence: CASSLDTF.

This clonotype was counted many times. This chain joins TRBV3-1 and TRBJ1-5; D unclear. The V end was cut by 0 bases, the J end by 6 bases, with 9 bases between. The length of the CDR3 is 14 residues. Germline V gene sequence: CDR1 LGHDT, CDR2 YNNKEL (reference sequence). DNA for the CDR3: TGTGCCAGCAGCCAAGAGAAGGGAGGTCAGCCCCAGCATTTT. Its translation is CASSQEKGGQPQHF.

Worth noting for this clonotype: A much bigger clone sits one base away, suggesting this may be a read error. The chain joins TRBV20-1 to TRBJ1-2, with D unresolved. The germline CDR1 and CDR2 sequences are DFQATT and SNEGSKA (reference sequence). The V and J ends lost 6 bases and 2 bases respectively, with 13 bases between them. The CDR3 is 13 residues long. As DNA, the CDR3 is TGCAGTGCCCCCAGCTGGTCAAACTATGGCTACACCTTC. It encodes CSAPSWSNYGYTF.

In this sample, this clonotype turned up many times. The V call is TRBV6-1, the J call TRBJ1-5; D is ambiguous. Trimming took off 3 bases at V and 6 bases at J, with 12 bases between the two ends. Germline CDR1 is MNHNS and CDR2 is SASEGT. The CDR3 loop spans 14 amino acids. The CDR3 region has the DNA TGTGCCAGCAGTGAGCAGGATGCGGGTCAGCCCCAGCATTTT. Its translation: CASSEQDAGQPQHF.

This clonotype was observed many times. This sequence joins TRBV6-1 and TRBJ2-1, with TRBD2 matching over 11 bases. Germline loops: CDR1 MNHNS, CDR2 SASEGT. V shed 4 bases, J shed 7 bases, and the junction held 6 bases outside the gene matches. CDR3 length equals 15 residues. In nucleotides, the CDR3 is TGTGCCAGCAGTGCTGTAGCGGGAGGGGGAAATGAGCAGTTCTTC. Amino acids: CASSAVAGGGNEQFF.

This clonotype showed up many times. The genes are TRBV7-9 and TRBJ2-1; D is unresolved. Germline CDR1 and CDR2: SEHNR and FQNEAQ (reference sequence). This CDR3 region has 13 residues. The ends were cut back, 1 base at V and 7 bases at J, with 8 bases in the middle. DNA for the CDR3: TGTGCCAGCAGCTTAGGCAGGTTTAATGAGCAGTTCTTC. Translating it yields CASSLGRFNEQFF. The complete variable domain, with remaining parts taken from reference TRBV7-9 and TRBJ2-1, reads DTGVSQNPRHKITKRGQNVTFRCDPISEHNRLYWYRQTLGQGPEFLTYFQNEAQLEKSRLLSDRFSAERPKGSFSTLEIQRTEQGDSAMYLCASSLGRFNEQFFGPGTRLTVL.

This clonotype occurred many times. The genes are TRBV30 and TRBJ1-1; 9 bases are a match to TRBD1. V shed 4 bases and J 0 bases; nucleotides not matched to a gene: 6. Germline lookup yields CDR1 GTSNPN and CDR2 SVGIG (reference sequence). CDR3 length equals 15 residues. The CDR3 loop reads CAWKARDRVNTEAFF. CDR3 bases: TGTGCCTGGAAGGCCAGGGACAGGGTGAACACTGAAGCTTTCTTT.

This clonotype was counted at least ten times. This chain links TRBV7-2 with TRBJ2-7; 14 positions match TRBD2. The CDR3 totals 18 residues. Looked up from germline, CDR1 is SGHTA and CDR2 is FQGNSA. V lost 5 bases, J lost 4 bases, and 13 bases stayed unmatched. The CDR3 DNA is TGTGCCAGCAGCCCAAGGGCGGGACTAGCGGGAGTGGTGTACGAGCAGTACTTC. Translating it yields CASSPRAGLAGVVYEQYF.

With respect to this clonotype: A read error may explain this, as a much larger clone is one base away. J is TRBJ2-2 and V is TRBV4-2, with D perhaps TRBD1 or TRBD2 (5 bases each). Germline V CDR1 and CDR2: LGHNA, YNFKEQ. This CDR3 comprises 13 residues. As DNA, the CDR3 is TGTGCCAGCAGCCAAGGGGACGCCGGGGAGCTGCTTTTT. It translates to CASSQGDAGELLF.

Ten or more counts support this clonotype. The chain is built from TRBV5-1 and TRBJ2-1; D is ambiguous. Trimming stripped 1 base from V and 8 bases from J, with 13 bases between. Germline lookup yields CDR1 SGHRS and CDR2 YFSETQ. CDR3 length: 14 amino acids. The CDR3 DNA follows: TGCGCCAGCAGCTTGTACCCGTCACTCGATGAGCAGTTCTTC. Its translation: CASSLYPSLDEQFF.

This clonotype showed up many times. This chain uses TRBV20-1 with TRBJ2-5, with a possible D match to TRBD2 (6 bases). Germline lookup yields CDR1 DFQATT and CDR2 SNEGSKA (reference sequence). V was shortened by 6 bases and J by 4 bases, with 12 bases between the two germline ends. The CDR3 is 12 residues long. In nucleotides, the CDR3 is TGCAGTGCAGACGGGAGCCGAGAGACCCAGTACTTC. Amino acid sequence: CSADGSRETQYF.

This clonotype was seen more than once but under ten times. The chain carries TRBV9 and TRBJ2-3; D not resolved. The CDR3 spans 14 residues. V shed 0 bases and J shed 4 bases, with 9 bases lying between them. The germline V gene encodes CDR1 SGDLS and CDR2 YYNGEE. The CDR3 loop is CASSVEKGSDTQYF. The CDR3 DNA reads TGTGCCAGCAGCGTAGAGAAAGGTTCAGATACGCAGTATTTT.

This clonotype was seen more than once but under ten times. The CDR3: CASRGPANQPQHF. DNA for the CDR3: TGCGCCAGCAGGGGACCCGCAAATCAGCCCCAGCATTTT. The chain joins TRBV4-1 to TRBJ1-5; TRBD1 might be the D (5 bases). Germline lookup yields CDR1 MGHRA and CDR2 YSYEKL. V was trimmed by 6 bases and J by 4 bases, leaving 10 bases between them. The CDR3 is 13 amino acids.

Note on this clonotype: With a much larger clone just one base away, this may be a read error. V gene TRBV11-1 combines with J gene TRBJ2-2; 10 bases map to TRBD2. This CDR3 is 14 amino acids long. Looked up from germline, CDR1 is SGHAT and CDR2 is FQDESV (reference sequence). DNA of the CDR3: TGTGCCAGCGGGACTAGCGAATCCCCCGGGGGGCTGTTTTTT. It encodes CASGTSESPGGLFF.

This clonotype was seen many times. The V call is TRBV20-1, the J call TRBJ1-4; 9 bases are a match to TRBD1. The germline gives CDR1 DFQATT, CDR2 SNEGSKA (reference sequence). V gave up 5 bases and J gave up 8 bases; unmatched junction bases: 9. The CDR3 consists of 14 residues. CDR3 loop: CSAAKQGASEKLFF. The DNA for the CDR3 is TGCAGTGCTGCGAAACAGGGGGCCAGCGAAAAACTGTTTTTT.

On this clonotype itself: At one boundary the junction diverges from the germline segment, which might be a read error. The chain uses TRBV27 and TRBJ2-1; no clear D gene. The CDR3 is 14 residues long. Per the germline V gene, CDR1 is MNHEY and CDR2 is SMNVEV (reference sequence). The CDR3 spells CATSDGPNYNEQFF. In nucleotides, the CDR3 is TGTGCCACCAGTGATGGACCTAACTACAATGAGCAGTTCTTC.

CDR3 residues: CASSSHRLASDTGELFF. CDR3 in DNA: TGTGCCAGCAGCTCCCACAGACTAGCGAGTGACACCGGGGAGCTGTTTTTT. The chain uses TRBV11-3 and TRBJ2-2; 8 bases are a match to TRBD2. This CDR3 has 17 amino acids. Per germline, CDR1 SGHNT and CDR2 YENEEA. J was trimmed by 3 bases and V by 4 bases; bases with no gene match: 10. Based on the CDR3 plus reference TRBV11-3 and TRBJ2-2, the full variable domain is EAGVVQSPRYKIIEKKQPVAFWCNPISGHNTLYWYLQNLGQGPELLIRYENEEAVDDSQLPKDRFSAERLKGVDSTLKIQPAELGDSAVYLCASSSHRLASDTGELFFGEGSRLTVL.

This clonotype showed up many times. This sequence joins TRBV6-1 and TRBJ2-6, with 8 bases matching TRBD1. CDR1 and CDR2 from the germline V gene are MNHNS and SASEGT. CDR3 length: 19 residues. V shed 5 bases, J shed 3 bases, and the junction held 15 bases outside the gene matches. CDR3 in amino acids: CASSFVRQGPLVGANVLTF. In DNA form, the CDR3 reads TGTGCCAGCAGTTTTGTGAGACAGGGGCCCCTTGTTGGGGCCAACGTCCTGACTTTC.

This clonotype has a count of ten or more. This CDR3 reads CASSFSRGYRYGYTF. The CDR3 DNA reads as TGTGCCAGCAGTTTCAGCCGGGGATACCGGTATGGCTACACCTTC. The rearrangement links TRBV12-3 or TRBV12-4 to TRBJ1-2; D ambiguous. This CDR3 has 15 residues. Deletions cut 3 bases from V and 5 bases from J, with 16 bases between.